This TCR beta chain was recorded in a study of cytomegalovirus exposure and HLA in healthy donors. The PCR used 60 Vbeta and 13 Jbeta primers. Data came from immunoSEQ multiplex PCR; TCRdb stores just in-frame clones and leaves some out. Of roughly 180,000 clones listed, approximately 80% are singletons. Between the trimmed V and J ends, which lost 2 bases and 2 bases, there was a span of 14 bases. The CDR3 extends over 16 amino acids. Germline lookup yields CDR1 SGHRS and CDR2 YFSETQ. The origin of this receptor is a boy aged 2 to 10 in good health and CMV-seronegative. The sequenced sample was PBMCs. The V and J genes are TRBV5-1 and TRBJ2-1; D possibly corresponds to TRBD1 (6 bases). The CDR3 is CASSFKGQGTYNEQFF. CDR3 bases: TGCGCCAGCAGCTTTAAGGGACAAGGTACCTACAATGAGCAGTTCTTC.